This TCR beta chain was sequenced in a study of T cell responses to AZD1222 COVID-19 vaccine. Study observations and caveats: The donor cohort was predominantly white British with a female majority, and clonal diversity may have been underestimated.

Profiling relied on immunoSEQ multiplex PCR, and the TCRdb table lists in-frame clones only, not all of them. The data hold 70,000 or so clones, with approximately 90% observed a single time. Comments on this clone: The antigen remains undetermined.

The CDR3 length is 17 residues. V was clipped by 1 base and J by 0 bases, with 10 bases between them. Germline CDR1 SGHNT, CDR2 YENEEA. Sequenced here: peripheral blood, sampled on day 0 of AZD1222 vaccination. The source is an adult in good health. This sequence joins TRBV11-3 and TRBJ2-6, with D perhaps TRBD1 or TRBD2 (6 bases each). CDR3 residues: CASSLGTAGSGANVLTF. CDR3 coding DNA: TGTGCCAGCAGCTTAGGGACAGCGGGCTCTGGGGCCAACGTCCTGACTTTC.